These 17 T cell receptor beta chains originate from one sample sequenced in a study of blood T cells in healthy people across ages (dated by TCRdb to the mid-2010s). The library was produced with 5' RACE. TCRdb shows the sequencer as Illumina HiSeq 2500. A second about 7 to 12 cycle PCR used a sample-barcoded 5' primer and a J-beta primer mix. The public reads were reprocessed in TCRdb via fastp at Q25 and MiXCR, keeping in-frame beta chains. Identical CDR3 protein sequences are pooled into one entry, listed with their most common genes and DNA. The sample table shows 1.5 million to 2 million distinct CDR3 sequences, and about 50% are seen once. The ten top clones hold about 2.1% of the sample. The sequenced material came from blood. The source of these receptors is a woman in her thirties or forties in good health.

The V gene is TRBV20-1, the J gene TRBJ2-3; TRBD2 matches at 10 bases. This CDR3 region has 16 residues. V lost 6 bases to trimming and J lost 0 bases; unmatched junction nucleotides: 9. CDR1 and CDR2 from the germline V gene are DFQATT and SNEGSKA (reference sequence). The CDR3 coding sequence is TGCAGTGCCTCGGTCATAGCGGGGGGTAGCACAGATACGCAGTATTTT. It yields the protein CSASVIAGGSTDTQYF.

This clonotype came up once. This rearrangement joins TRBV6-5 to TRBJ1-5, with D possibly being TRBD1 (6 bases). CDR1 and CDR2 (germline): MNHEY, SVGAGI. V was trimmed by 5 bases and J by 1 base, leaving 15 bases between them. This CDR3 comprises 16 residues. In DNA, the CDR3 is TGTGCCAGCAGTCCGATACAGGGTGGGAGCAATCAGCCCCAGCATTTT. This codes for CASSPIQGGSNQPQHF.

Note on this clonotype: At one boundary the junction diverges from the germline segment, which might be a read error. The rearrangement joins TRBV4-1 to TRBJ2-3; the D is unclear. In germline, CDR1 is MGHRA, CDR2 YSYEKL. The CDR3 consists of 12 residues. The CDR3 DNA reads TGCGCCAGCAGCTACGGCACAGATAAGCAGTATTTT. This sequence encodes CASSYGTDKQYF.

This chain links TRBV24-1 with TRBJ1-1, with TRBD1 identical over 11 bases. The germline V gene encodes CDR1 KGHDR and CDR2 SFDVKD. The V and J ends lost 9 bases and 7 bases, in that order; junction bases with no gene match: 6. This CDR3 is built from 13 residues. The chain's CDR3 is CATQRTGGYEAFF. CDR3 DNA: TGTGCCACCCAGAGGACAGGGGGCTATGAAGCTTTCTTT.

The chain carries TRBV5-1 and TRBJ2-3; D unclear. The CDR3 spans 16 residues. Germline loops: CDR1 SGHRS, CDR2 YFSETQ. Trimming removed 4 bases from V and 4 bases from J, with 19 bases in between. CDR3 DNA: TGCGCCAGCAGCATCGGGCGGATTTTTGGGGCAGATACGCAGTATTTT. Encoded protein: CASSIGRIFGADTQYF.

The chain employs TRBV24-1 and TRBJ2-3; D not certain. The CDR3 is 15 amino acids. Germline V gives CDR1 KGHDR, CDR2 SFDVKD. V was cut by 4 bases and J by 6 bases, with 16 bases left in between. CDR3 sequence reads: CATSEPRSAPDTQYF. CDR3 nucleotides: TGTGCCACCAGTGAACCACGATCCGCCCCGGATACGCAGTATTTT.

This clonotype has more than one count but fewer than ten. The chain combines TRBV21-1 with TRBJ2-3; TRBD1, as called in the table, went unchecked against the DNA. TRBV21-1 constitutes a pseudogene. There are 15 residues in the CDR3. The CDR3 sequence: CASSKAQGWYVTQYF. CDR3 sequence (DNA): TGTGCCAGCAGCAAAGCCCAGGGGTGGTATGTTACGCAGTATTTT.

The V call is TRBV12-3 or TRBV12-4, the J call TRBJ2-7; the match to TRBD2 covers 12 bases. The CDR3 is 17 residues long. The trim removed 4 bases at V and 3 bases at J, leaving 10 bases unmatched. The CDR3 coding sequence is TGTGCCAGCAGTTCGACTAGCGGGGGCCCAACTGACTACGAGCAGTACTTC. It yields the protein CASSSTSGGPTDYEQYF.

The V call is TRBV20-1, the J call TRBJ2-2; TRBD1 or TRBD2 may be the D gene (5 bases each). Deletions cut 4 bases from V and 2 bases from J, with 20 bases between. Germline CDR1 reads DFQATT; CDR2 reads SNEGSKA (reference sequence). The CDR3 totals 17 residues. In DNA form, the CDR3 reads TGCAGTGCTAAAGATGGTGGGGACGGATTAAACACCGGGGAGCTGTTTTTT. It specifies CSAKDGGDGLNTGELFF.

This clonotype was recorded a few times. The chain employs TRBV20-1 and TRBJ2-1, with D possibly being TRBD2 (6 bases). In germline, CDR1 is DFQATT, CDR2 SNEGSKA (reference sequence). CDR3 length equals 15 residues. Between the trimmed V and J ends, which lost 5 bases and 2 bases, there was a span of 16 bases. The CDR3 loop reads CSARPFPGAYNEQFF. Here the CDR3 DNA reads TGCAGTGCTCGACCATTCCCGGGGGCCTACAATGAGCAGTTCTTC.

This clonotype has just a few counts. The chain recombines TRBV7-6 with TRBJ2-1; 10 nucleotides match TRBD1. CDR1 is SGHVS and CDR2 is FNYEAQ in the germline V gene. This CDR3 spans 16 amino acids. J was trimmed by 6 bases and V by 0 bases; bases with no gene match: 5. The CDR3 DNA sequence: TGTGCCAGCAGCTTAGCCGGGACAGGGGAGACCAATGAGCAGTTCTTC. Translating gives CASSLAGTGETNEQFF.

This clonotype has a handful of counts. The genes are TRBV6-2 or TRBV6-3 and TRBJ2-1, with D hard to call. Per germline, CDR1 MNHEY and CDR2 SVGEGT. Trimming took 5 bases from V and 7 from J, leaving 15 bases between them. The CDR3 length is 14 residues. CDR3: CASSDSLGWNEQFF. The CDR3 nucleotides are TGTGCCAGCAGTGATAGCCTAGGTTGGAATGAGCAGTTCTTC.

This clonotype occurred a few times. The CDR3 protein is CSVDLLRQGGSSYGYTF. The CDR3 bases are TGCAGCGTTGATCTTTTGCGGCAGGGGGGCAGTAGCTATGGCTACACCTTC. The J gene is TRBJ1-2, the V gene TRBV29-1; 7 bases map to TRBD1. This CDR3 spans 17 amino acids. V gave up 3 bases and J gave up 4 bases; unmatched junction bases: 17. CDR1 is SQVTM, CDR2 ANQGSEA, per germline.

This clonotype was observed a handful of times. The genes are TRBV5-8 and TRBJ1-5; perhaps TRBD1 as D (5 bases). Germline V CDR1 and CDR2: SGHTS, YDEGEE. V was cut by 5 bases and J by 4 bases, with 10 bases left in between. The CDR3 length is 13 residues. The CDR3 nucleotides are TGTGCCAGCAGTGCAGGGCCAAATCAGCCCCAGCATTTT. Translating it yields CASSAGPNQPQHF. The whole variable domain, remainder taken from reference TRBV5-8 and TRBJ1-5, is EAGVTQSPTHLIKTRGQQATLRCSPISGHTSVYWYQQALGLGLQFLLWYDEGEERNRGNFPPRFSGRQFPNYSSELNVNALELEDSALYLCASSAGPNQPQHFGDGTRLSIL.

This rearrangement joins TRBV7-2 to TRBJ2-5; 7 bases line up with TRBD1. CDR1 and CDR2 from the germline V gene are SGHTA and FQGNSA. The CDR3 is made up of 14 amino acids. With 5 bases clipped from V and 4 bases from J, the junction kept 7 bases outside the gene matches. The CDR3 DNA follows: TGTGCCAGCAGCCCTTCGGCAGGGGGAGAGACCCAGTACTTC. Its protein is CASSPSAGGETQYF.

This clonotype appeared a few times. V and J are TRBV5-1 and TRBJ2-4; possible D gene TRBD2, 5 bases. With 2 bases removed from V and 0 bases from J, the gap between germline ends came to 12 bases. Germline V gene data show CDR1 as SGHRS and CDR2 as YFSETQ. This CDR3 is built from 16 residues. The chain's CDR3 is CASSFDPGLAKNIQYF. For the CDR3, the DNA is TGCGCCAGCAGCTTTGACCCGGGATTAGCCAAAAACATTCAGTACTTC.

The J gene is TRBJ2-3, the V gene TRBV7-9; TRBD2 matches 10 bases. The CDR3 is 15 amino acids. Trimming cost V 3 bases and J 6 bases; bases outside gene matches: 6. Germline CDR1 reads SEHNR; CDR2 reads FQNEAQ (reference sequence). The CDR3 here is CASSFVAGGLDTQYF. The DNA for the CDR3 is TGTGCCAGCAGCTTCGTAGCGGGGGGCCTGGATACGCAGTATTTT. The full variable domain, rest sourced from reference TRBV7-9 and TRBJ2-3, is DTGVSQNPRHKITKRGQNVTFRCDPISEHNRLYWYRQTLGQGPEFLTYFQNEAQLEKSRLLSDRFSAERPKGSFSTLEIQRTEQGDSAMYLCASSFVAGGLDTQYFGPGTRLTVL.